What follows describes a single T cell receptor beta chain. These data come from a study of blood T cell repertoires in COVID-19. Whole-study context: COVID-19 samples collected from the United States, Italy and Spain covered acute and convalescent phases.

Data came from immunoSEQ multiplex PCR; TCRdb stores just in-frame clones and leaves some out. The sample shows roughly 230,000 clones, around four fifths of them seen only once. The CDR3 totals 15 residues. Unmatched junction bases numbered 3, after V lost 1 base and J lost 3 bases. Germline V gene data show CDR1 as SNHLY and CDR2 as FYNNEI. The sequence derives from a woman aged 60-75 years with active or convalescent COVID-19. Sequencing was done on a sample of peripheral blood. The V and J genes are TRBV2 and TRBJ1-5, with TRBD1 identical over 7 bases. The CDR3: CASSEEQGFNQPQHF. CDR3 DNA sequence: TGTGCCAGCAGTGAAGAACAGGGGTTCAATCAGCCCCAGCATTTT.